This TCR beta chain is from a study of blood T cell repertoires in COVID-19. Germline V CDR1 and CDR2: MNHEY, SVGAGI. Trimming took off 6 bases at V and 11 bases at J, with 14 bases between the two ends. This CDR3 spans 13 amino acids. This clone occurred once. Original handling: The assay estimated nucleated cells by amplifying reference gene primers. Assay used: immunoSEQ multiplex PCR; TCRdb lists only in-frame clones, some missing. V and J calls and clone size follow that table, whereas D and trimming were derived from the DNA. This table has about 190,000 clones, more than 85% appearing once. The rearrangement links TRBV6-5 to TRBJ1-6, with D tentatively TRBD1 (6 bases). Sequenced material: peripheral blood. The receptor comes from a man aged 70 or older with active or convalescent COVID-19. CDR3 sequence (DNA): TGTGCCAGCAGAGACGGACAGACGGCACCCCTCCACTTT. Encoded protein: CASRDGQTAPLHF.